The text below deals with one T cell receptor beta chain. The germline gives CDR1 SNHLY, CDR2 FYNNEI. Trimming left V 8 bases short and J 3 bases short, with 16 bases between. The CDR3 is made up of 14 amino acids. TCRdb's table, derived via immunoSEQ multiplex PCR, lists solely in-frame clones and lacks some. The table lists a few hundred thousand clones, approximately 92% of them singletons. This entry is derived from a study of blood T cell repertoires in COVID-19. V gene TRBV2 combines with J gene TRBJ1-2, with D possibly matching TRBD1 (6 bases). Sample: PBMCs or T cells enriched from blood (not recorded which). This clonotype was sampled from a young man who had recovered from COVID-19. CDR3 nucleotides: TGTGCCAGCCTCCCTCTAGCAGGGGACTATGGCTACACCTTC. Amino acids: CASLPLAGDYGYTF.